This T cell receptor (beta chain) was recorded in a study of blood T cell repertoires in COVID-19. Study-level background: Sites across the United States, Italy and Spain contributed samples from acute and convalescent COVID-19.

In the authors' workflow: The authors estimated nucleated cell counts from reference gene primer amplification. Profiled with immunoSEQ multiplex PCR; TCRdb holds only in-frame clones, not every one. V, J and clone size derive from that table, while D and trimming were established from the DNA sequence. Of 110,000 to 150,000 clones in the sample, around three quarters were seen once. This clone came up once. Per germline, CDR1 MNHEY and CDR2 SMNVEV (reference sequence). V lost 3 bases, J lost 5 bases, and 15 bases lay in between. The CDR3 totals 15 residues. This sequence joins TRBV27 and TRBJ2-3, with D possibly being TRBD1 (5 bases). The sample taken for sequencing was peripheral blood. This sequence originates from a man aged 50 or older with active or convalescent COVID-19. The DNA of the CDR3 is TGTGCCAGCAGTTTCCAGAAGGGGCACTTAGATACGCAGTATTTT. The encoded protein is CASSFQKGHLDTQYF.